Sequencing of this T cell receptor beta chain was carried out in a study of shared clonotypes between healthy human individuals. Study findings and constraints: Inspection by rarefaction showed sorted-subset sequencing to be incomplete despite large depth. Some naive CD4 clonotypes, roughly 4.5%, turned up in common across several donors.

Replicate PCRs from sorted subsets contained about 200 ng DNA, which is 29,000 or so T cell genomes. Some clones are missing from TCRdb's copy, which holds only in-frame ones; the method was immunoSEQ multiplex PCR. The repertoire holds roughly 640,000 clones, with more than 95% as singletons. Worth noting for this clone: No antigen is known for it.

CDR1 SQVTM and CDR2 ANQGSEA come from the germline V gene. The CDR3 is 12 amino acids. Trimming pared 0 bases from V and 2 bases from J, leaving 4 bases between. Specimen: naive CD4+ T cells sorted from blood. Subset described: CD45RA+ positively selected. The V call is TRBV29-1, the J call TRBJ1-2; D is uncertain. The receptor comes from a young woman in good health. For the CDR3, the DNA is TGCAGCGTTGAAGATCCCAACTATGGCTACACCTTC. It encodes CSVEDPNYGYTF.